The clone carrying this T cell receptor beta chain was picked up many times. The antigen is not known. These data come from a study of regulatory T cells in long-lasting Graves disease. Study findings and constraints: Persistent disease preferred TRBV28, TRBJ1-2 and TRBJ2-5.

Combining iRepertoire HTBI primers with Arm-PCR of CDR3 regions, the authors built TCR beta libraries. TCRdb fed the multiplex PCR reads into MiXCR, producing one record per CDR3 protein. The sample consists of about 400,000 distinct CDR3 sequences, roughly 15% of them appearing once. Germline V CDR1 and CDR2: MDHEN, SYDVKM. The length of the CDR3 is 16 residues. The trim removed 5 bases at V and 8 bases at J, leaving 14 bases unmatched. The time point here: newly diagnosed GD, antithyroid drugs for less than 3 months. RNA from PBMCs was the source of the TCR library. Separately, the same data were catalogued under a study of T cells in Graves' hyperthyroidism and ophthalmopathy.

Sequenced here: peripheral blood mononuclear cells (PBMCs), sampled at new diagnosis, from a patient treated with antithyroid drugs. The receptor comes from a woman between 18 and 29 years old with Graves disease. The chain carries TRBV28 and TRBJ1-1, with 10 positions matching TRBD1. The CDR3 spells CASSADRGPLGREAFF. The CDR3 DNA is TGTGCCAGCAGTGCCGACAGGGGGCCTCTGGGTCGCGAAGCTTTCTTT.